The clone carrying this T cell receptor beta chain was counted many times. Its target is not known. Trimming took 1 base from V and 5 from J, leaving 11 bases between them. This CDR3 contains 14 residues. Germline loops: CDR1 MGHRA, CDR2 YSYEKL. TCRdb reprocessed the 5' RACE reads via MiXCR and lists one record per CDR3 protein. The table has around 21,000 distinct CDR3 sequences, less than 5% seen once; the top ten hold more than 8.5%. As for time point: sample taken at primary tumor resection. Just over 70 TRACERx patients with early, untreated non-small cell lung cancer donated samples. The data derive from a study of spatial heterogeneity in lung cancer. As for the study in general: Averaged across combinations, each unique TCR and UMI pairing appeared more than ten times in raw reads, which were uncorrected.

Study observations and caveats: Quantities of ubiquitous and regional expanded TCRs paralleled ubiquitous and regional nonsynonymous mutations, respectively. Tumoral mutation counts were tracked by counts of expanded intratumoral alpha and beta TCRs.

This receptor was obtained from a male donor with early-stage non-small cell lung cancer. The sample here was lung tumor tissue, taken at surgery. The chain couples TRBV4-1 to TRBJ2-5; D gene uncertain. CDR3 DNA sequence: TGCGCCAGCAGCCAAGGACATAGTGGGGAGACCCAGTACTTC. Protein sequence: CASSQGHSGETQYF.